Following are 30 T cell receptor beta chains from one sample sequenced in a study of blood T cell repertoires in COVID-19. Repertoires were generated with immunoSEQ multiplex PCR, while TCRdb's copy carries only in-frame clones and drops some. The data show approximately 350,000 clones, with roughly 90% seen just once and around 1.2% held by the top ten. Sequenced sample: peripheral blood. Every receptor here comes from a middle-aged man with acute or convalescent COVID-19.

The J gene is TRBJ2-7, the V gene TRBV30; TRBD1 matches at 9 bases. With V trimmed by 5 bases and J by 6 bases, 14 bases remained unmatched. In germline, CDR1 is GTSNPN, CDR2 SVGIG (reference sequence). The CDR3 covers 15 residues. CDR3 nucleotides: TGTGCCTGGCGTACTCCGGGACAGGGAATTGGCGAGCAGTACTTC. Amino acids: CAWRTPGQGIGEQYF.

The CDR3 DNA follows: TGTGCCAGCAGTGAAGTGACAACCATAGCGGGGGAAAACTACGAGCAGTACTTC. Its protein product is CASSEVTTIAGENYEQYF. J is TRBJ2-7 and V is TRBV6-1; 9 positions agree with TRBD2. J lost 3 bases, V lost 1 base, and 13 bases had no gene match. The CDR3 runs 18 residues. The germline V gene encodes CDR1 MNHNS and CDR2 SASEGT.

This clone was observed at least ten times. The chain combines TRBV19 with TRBJ2-7, with D maybe TRBD1 (6 bases). Germline assignment: CDR1 LNHDA and CDR2 SQIVND (reference sequence). The CDR3 has 14 amino acids. Trimming removed 4 bases from V and 1 base from J, with 11 bases in between. The CDR3 protein is CASSTQGSSYEQYF. The CDR3 DNA follows: TGTGCCAGTAGTACACAGGGCAGTTCCTACGAGCAGTACTTC.

The V call is TRBV3-1 (or the pseudogene TRBV3-2), the J call TRBJ2-2, with a weak D call TRBD2 (6 bases). Deletions cut 1 base from V and 8 bases from J, with 11 bases between. CDR1 and CDR2 from the germline V gene are LGHDT and YNNKEL (reference sequence). The CDR3 sequence is 14 residues long. The CDR3: CASSQAGSGGELFF. The CDR3 DNA sequence: TGTGCCAGCAGCCAAGCCGGGAGTGGGGGGGAGCTGTTTTTT.

J is TRBJ1-4 and V is TRBV19; 7 bases align to TRBD1. V shed 4 bases and J 3 bases; nucleotides not matched to a gene: 17. CDR1 is LNHDA, CDR2 SQIVND, per germline (reference sequence). This CDR3 region has 19 residues. This CDR3 is CASSNLLWSQGGSNEKLFF. CDR3 nucleotides: TGTGCCAGTAGTAATCTATTGTGGAGTCAGGGGGGCTCTAATGAAAAACTGTTTTTT. Variable domain in full (rest from reference TRBV19 and TRBJ1-4): DGGITQSPKYLFRKEGQNVTLSCEQNLNHDAMYWYRQDPGQGLRLIYYSQIVNDFQKGDIAEGYSVSREKKESFPLTVTSAQKNPTAFYLCASSNLLWSQGGSNEKLFFGSGTQLSVL.

This chain connects TRBV7-9 to TRBJ1-1; 9 nucleotides align to TRBD1. Germline V lookup: CDR1 SEHNR, CDR2 FQNEAQ (reference sequence). This CDR3 has 17 amino acids. Germline trimming cut 1 base from V and 4 bases from J; bases unmatched to any gene: 10. The CDR3 DNA is TGTGCCAGCAGCTTAGGAAGGGTTGGACAGGGGAGCACTGAAGCTTTCTTT. Its translation: CASSLGRVGQGSTEAFF. The whole variable domain, remainder taken from reference TRBV7-9 and TRBJ1-1, is DTGVSQNPRHKITKRGQNVTFRCDPISEHNRLYWYRQTLGQGPEFLTYFQNEAQLEKSRLLSDRFSAERPKGSFSTLEIQRTEQGDSAMYLCASSLGRVGQGSTEAFFGQGTRLTVV.

This clone was seen once. The chain links TRBV14 to TRBJ1-2, with D perhaps matching TRBD1 (6 bases). Germline-derived CDR1 and CDR2 are SGHDN and FVKESK. V was shortened by 2 bases and J by 4 bases, with 17 bases between the two germline ends. The CDR3 has 16 amino acids. This CDR3 is CASSQRGGGSGYGYTF. The CDR3, as DNA: TGTGCCAGCAGCCAAAGAGGGGGGGGCTCCGGCTATGGCTACACCTTC. The full variable domain, in which reference TRBV14 and TRBJ1-2 provide the parts outside the CDR3, is EAGVTQFPSHSVIEKGQTVTLRCDPISGHDNLYWYRRVMGKEIKFLLHFVKESKQDESGMPNNRFLAERTGGTYSTLKVQPAELEDSGVYFCASSQRGGGSGYGYTFGSGTRLTVV.

The chain couples TRBV2 to TRBJ1-1, with D possibly being TRBD1 (5 bases). With 6 bases removed from V and 4 bases from J, the gap between germline ends came to 9 bases. The CDR3 extends over 12 amino acids. Germline CDR1 is SNHLY and CDR2 is FYNNEI. The DNA for the CDR3 is TGTGCCAGCAGCCGACAGATCACTGAAGCTTTCTTT. As protein: CASSRQITEAFF.

Written as DNA, the CDR3 is TGTGCCAGCAGCGACGACAGGGAGGTAGAGCCCCAGCATTTT. Translating gives CASSDDREVEPQHF. This rearrangement joins TRBV5-5 to TRBJ1-5; 7 nucleotides align to TRBD1. The CDR3 length is 14 residues. Trimming cost V 4 bases and J 8 bases; bases outside gene matches: 9. Germline V gene sequence: CDR1 SGHKS, CDR2 YYEKEE (reference sequence).

The CDR3 reads CASSSPLGAKETQYF. CDR3 bases: TGTGCCAGCAGTTCCCCGTTGGGGGCTAAAGAGACCCAGTACTTC. J is TRBJ2-5 and V is TRBV28; D may be TRBD1 (6 bases). Between the trimmed V and J ends, which lost 4 bases and 3 bases, there was a span of 15 bases. This CDR3 contains 15 residues. The germline V gene has CDR1 MDHEN and CDR2 SYDVKM.

V gene TRBV11-3 combines with J gene TRBJ1-4; 10 bases fit TRBD1. The J segment lost 4 bases and the V segment lost 4 bases, leaving 12 bases of the junction unmatched. The CDR3 is 18 residues long. In germline, CDR1 is SGHNT, CDR2 YENEEA. DNA of the CDR3: TGTGCCAGCAGCTGGCCCCGGGACAGGGGAGAGAGTAATGAAAAACTGTTTTTT. As protein: CASSWPRDRGESNEKLFF. The whole variable domain, filled in from reference TRBV11-3 and TRBJ1-4, reads EAGVVQSPRYKIIEKKQPVAFWCNPISGHNTLYWYLQNLGQGPELLIRYENEEAVDDSQLPKDRFSAERLKGVDSTLKIQPAELGDSAVYLCASSWPRDRGESNEKLFFGSGTQLSVL.

V and J are TRBV7-3 and TRBJ2-2; TRBD2 matches at 12 bases. Germline V gene data show CDR1 as SGHTA and CDR2 as FQGTGA. This CDR3 has 17 amino acids. Losses at the gene ends were 8 bases for V and 4 bases for J; bases not matched to a gene: 11. DNA for the CDR3: TGTGCCAGCTCCAAAGGACTAGCGGGAAGCGGCACCGGGGAGCTGTTTTTT. As protein: CASSKGLAGSGTGELFF.

V is TRBV7-9 and J is TRBJ2-7; 7 nucleotides match TRBD1. With 5 bases clipped from V and 6 bases from J, the junction kept 7 bases outside the gene matches. This CDR3 contains 13 residues. Germline CDR1 is SEHNR and CDR2 is FQNEAQ (reference sequence). The DNA of the CDR3 is TGTGCCAGCAGCCACGACAGGGTGGGCGAGCAGTACTTC. It is translated as CASSHDRVGEQYF.

The chain is built from TRBV6-1 and TRBJ1-1; 7 nucleotides agree with TRBD1. CDR1 is MNHNS, CDR2 SASEGT, per germline. CDR3 length: 14 amino acids. Trimming removed 3 bases from V and 4 bases from J; junction bases left unmatched: 5. The chain's CDR3 is CASSEPGGGTEAFF. As DNA, the CDR3 is TGTGCCAGCAGTGAGCCAGGGGGTGGCACTGAAGCTTTCTTT.

The chain employs TRBV19 and TRBJ2-7, with TRBD1 matching over 7 bases. This CDR3 has 13 amino acids. In germline, CDR1 is LNHDA, CDR2 SQIVND (reference sequence). V lost 5 bases and J lost 5; bases outside the gene matches: 6. The CDR3: CASSLQGSHEQYF. The CDR3 DNA sequence: TGTGCCAGTAGTCTACAGGGGAGTCACGAGCAGTACTTC.

This clone has a single count. This chain joins TRBV5-8 and TRBJ2-3; 10 bases map to TRBD2. V lost 6 bases, J lost 4 bases, and 8 bases stayed unmatched. Germline V gene sequence: CDR1 SGHTS, CDR2 YDEGEE. The CDR3 totals 15 residues. CDR3 residues: CASNGAGGLADTQYF. CDR3 in DNA: TGTGCCAGCAACGGAGCGGGGGGGCTCGCAGATACGCAGTATTTT.

This chain links TRBV7-9 with TRBJ1-1, with TRBD1 matching 8 bases. Germline trimming cut 4 bases from V and 2 bases from J; bases unmatched to any gene: 6. Per the germline V gene, CDR1 is SEHNR and CDR2 is FQNEAQ (reference sequence). This CDR3 is built from 15 residues. CDR3 amino acids: CASSSPGQDNTEAFF. CDR3 DNA: TGTGCCAGCAGCTCCCCGGGACAGGACAACACTGAAGCTTTCTTT.

V usage is TRBV19 and J usage is TRBJ1-5; D possibly corresponds to TRBD1 (6 bases). Trimming shortened V by 4 bases and J by 4 bases, and 8 bases separated the two germline ends. There are 13 residues in the CDR3. From germline, CDR1 is LNHDA and CDR2 SQIVND (reference sequence). CDR3 nucleotides: TGTGCCAGTAGTAGGGACAAGAATCAGCCCCAGCATTTT. It codes for CASSRDKNQPQHF.

The chain recombines TRBV28 with TRBJ2-1, with TRBD2 matching 9 bases. The V segment lost 5 bases and the J segment 7 bases; nucleotides outside the gene matches: 6. This CDR3 contains 14 residues. Germline V gene data show CDR1 as MDHEN and CDR2 as SYDVKM. The CDR3 nucleotides are TGTGCCAGCAGTAAAAGCGGGGGGTCGAATGAGCAGTTCTTC. Protein sequence: CASSKSGGSNEQFF.

Written as DNA, the CDR3 is TGTGCCAGCAGCGCACAGACTGGGGACAGGCGGTATGAAGCTTTCTTT. Amino acid sequence: CASSAQTGDRRYEAFF. The V and J genes are TRBV7-9 and TRBJ1-1, with TRBD1 identical over 8 bases. Germline V gene sequence: CDR1 SEHNR, CDR2 FQNEAQ (reference sequence). There are 16 residues in the CDR3. V dropped 5 bases and J dropped 7; count of bases not matched to a gene: 15.

Only one count was recorded for this clone. DNA of the CDR3: TGTGCCTGCGAGTCCGTTAGCGGGATGGGCACCGGGGAGCTGTTTTTT. Translated: CACESVSGMGTGELFF. The V and J genes are TRBV28 and TRBJ2-2; 8 bases map to TRBD2. The CDR3 sequence is 16 residues long. CDR1 and CDR2 from the germline V gene are MDHEN and SYDVKM. Trimming at V came to 11 bases and at J to 4 bases, leaving 15 bases not matched to a gene.

This clone was seen a single time. The CDR3 loop reads CASSEAQGTNTEAFF. CDR3 sequence (DNA): TGTGCCAGCAGTGAAGCGCAGGGGACGAACACTGAAGCTTTCTTT. V gene TRBV2 combines with J gene TRBJ1-1, with D possibly being TRBD1 (6 bases). This CDR3 comprises 15 residues. V lost 0 bases and J 1 base, leaving 9 bases between the germline ends. CDR1 and CDR2 from the germline V gene are SNHLY and FYNNEI.

The CDR3 loop reads CASGLSGSEGEQFF. CDR3 bases: TGTGCCAGCGGCTTAAGCGGGAGTGAGGGTGAGCAGTTCTTC. This sequence joins TRBV2 and TRBJ2-1; TRBD2 matches 8 bases. Germline V CDR1 and CDR2: SNHLY, FYNNEI. This CDR3 spans 14 amino acids. The J segment lost 9 bases and the V segment lost 8 bases, leaving 12 bases of the junction unmatched. The full variable domain, its missing parts supplied by reference TRBV2 and TRBJ2-1, is EPEVTQTPSHQVTQMGQEVILRCVPISNHLYFYWYRQILGQKVEFLVSFYNNEISEKSEIFDDQFSVERPDGSNFTLKIRSTKLEDSAMYFCASGLSGSEGEQFFGPGTRLTVL.

The chain couples TRBV7-8 to TRBJ1-4; no clear D. V was cut by 5 bases and J by 7 bases, with 5 bases left in between. Germline V gene sequence: CDR1 SGHVS, CDR2 FQNEAQ. This CDR3 comprises 11 residues. This CDR3 is CASSPSEKLFF. In DNA, the CDR3 is TGTGCCAGCAGCCCGTCTGAAAAACTGTTTTTT.

The V and J genes are TRBV29-1 and TRBJ2-7, with a possible D match to TRBD1 (6 bases). Deletions cut 7 bases from V and 2 bases from J, with 15 bases between. The CDR3 runs to 13 residues. The germline V gene encodes CDR1 SQVTM and CDR2 ANQGSEA. For the CDR3, the DNA is TGCAGCGCTCGGAAGGGACAAGCCTACGAGCAGTACTTC. Translating it yields CSARKGQAYEQYF.

V usage is TRBV28 and J usage is TRBJ2-1, with TRBD2 as a possible D gene (5 bases). Trimming shortened V by 8 bases and J by 1 base, and 15 bases separated the two germline ends. Germline assignment: CDR1 MDHEN and CDR2 SYDVKM. The CDR3 length is 15 residues. CDR3 in amino acids: CASCGGPWSYNEQFF. For the CDR3, the DNA is TGTGCCAGCTGCGGCGGGCCCTGGTCCTACAATGAGCAGTTCTTC. The entire variable domain, with the rest obtained from reference TRBV28 and TRBJ2-1, is as follows: DVKVTQSSRYLVKRTGEKVFLECVQDMDHENMFWYRQDPGLGLRLIYFSYDVKMKEKGDIPEGYSVSREKKERFSLILESASTNQTSMYLCASCGGPWSYNEQFFGPGTRLTVL.

The chain couples TRBV4-1 to TRBJ1-4; 8 nucleotides match TRBD1. CDR1 and CDR2 (germline): MGHRA, YSYEKL. V trimming: 2 bases; J trimming: 0 bases; junction bases outside the gene matches: 5. This CDR3 region has 17 residues. In DNA form, the CDR3 reads TGCGCCAGCAGCCAATTTTGGACAGGGTCAACTAATGAAAAACTGTTTTTT. Protein: CASSQFWTGSTNEKLFF.

The chain carries TRBV29-1 and TRBJ2-7, with 8 bases identical to TRBD1. This CDR3 comprises 14 residues. Germline V gene data show CDR1 as SQVTM and CDR2 as ANQGSEA. Germline trimming cut 8 bases from V and 2 bases from J; bases unmatched to any gene: 11. As DNA, the CDR3 is TGCAGCTTATGCCCCGGGACAGGACCCTACGAGCAGTACTTC. Protein sequence: CSLCPGTGPYEQYF.

The chain is built from TRBV29-1 and TRBJ1-5, with 7 bases fitting TRBD1. Germline-derived CDR1 and CDR2 are SQVTM and ANQGSEA. The CDR3 covers 18 residues. The ends lost 8 bases at V and 0 bases at J; junction bases unmatched: 19. The CDR3 region has the DNA TGCAGCTTCGCACCGGGACAGACCATGTGCTATAGCAATCAGCCCCAGCATTTT. Its protein is CSFAPGQTMCYSNQPQHF.

The chain links TRBV3-1 (or the pseudogene TRBV3-2) to TRBJ1-5, with TRBD1 as a possible D gene (6 bases). Germline V lookup: CDR1 LGHDT, CDR2 YNNKEL (reference sequence). There are 13 residues in the CDR3. V lost 5 bases and J 7 bases, leaving 12 bases between the germline ends. The CDR3 here is CASSKQGGQPQHF. The CDR3 nucleotides read TGTGCCAGCAGCAAACAGGGCGGCCAGCCCCAGCATTTT.